Each of the 17 T cell receptor beta chains below was sequenced from the same sample in a study of blood T cell repertoires in COVID-19. Produced via immunoSEQ multiplex PCR; TCRdb's table is partial and in-frame only. The sample lists 50,000 or so clones; about 83% were seen once. The sequenced sample consisted of peripheral blood. These receptor sequences come from a man aged 40-49 years with active COVID-19.

This clone was counted a single time. The chain has TRBV24-1 and TRBJ2-3; D might be TRBD2 (7 bases). This CDR3 is built from 14 residues. Trimming removed 6 bases at V and 5 bases at J, with 14 bases between. The germline V gene has CDR1 KGHDR and CDR2 SFDVKD. The CDR3, as DNA: TGTGCCACCAGTTATGCGGGGGCGGAAGATACGCAGTATTTT. Encoded protein: CATSYAGAEDTQYF.

This chain joins TRBV10-3 and TRBJ2-3; weak D call: TRBD2 (6 bases). CDR1 and CDR2 (germline): ENHRY, SYGVKD. The CDR3 is 14 residues long. Trimming removed 0 bases from V and 4 bases from J, with 8 bases in between. CDR3 sequence: CAISESEGPDTQYF. The CDR3 DNA sequence: TGTGCCATCAGTGAGTCGGAGGGCCCAGATACGCAGTATTTT.

The chain uses TRBV10-3 and TRBJ2-7; maybe TRBD2 (5 bases). Germline assignment: CDR1 ENHRY and CDR2 SYGVKD. V gave up 3 bases and J gave up 1 base, with 13 bases separating them. This CDR3 has 15 amino acids. The CDR3 region has the DNA TGTGCCATCAGTGATGTGCAGGAGGCGTCCTACGAGCAGTACTTC. Its translation: CAISDVQEASYEQYF.

This rearrangement joins TRBV10-3 to TRBJ1-1; D gene unclear. Germline-derived CDR1 and CDR2 are ENHRY and SYGVKD. The CDR3 covers 14 residues. V lost 7 bases and J 8 bases, leaving 20 bases between the germline ends. As DNA, the CDR3 is TGTGCCATCATCGGCGGTTTCGAAACCCCCGAAGCTTTCTTT. Its translation is CAIIGGFETPEAFF.

This clone was picked up a small number of times. The rearrangement uses TRBV5-1 and TRBJ2-7; 7 bases fit TRBD1. The germline CDR1 and CDR2 sequences are SGHRS and YFSETQ. CDR3 length equals 15 residues. J lost 4 bases, V lost 7 bases, and 14 bases had no gene match. DNA for the CDR3: TGCGCCAGCGGTACGACCGGGACAGCCGATTACGAGCAGTACTTC. This encodes CASGTTGTADYEQYF.

The chain uses TRBV6-5 and TRBJ1-1, with 12 bases aligning to TRBD1. The germline CDR1 and CDR2 sequences are MNHEY and SVGAGI. CDR3 length: 15 residues. Germline trimming cut 3 bases from V and 7 bases from J; bases unmatched to any gene: 6. The CDR3 loop reads CASSYGTGGRGEAFF. CDR3 coding DNA: TGTGCCAGCAGTTATGGGACAGGGGGCAGGGGTGAAGCTTTCTTT.

In DNA, the CDR3 is TGTGCCAGCAGCTCCGCTTCGGGACATTTCACAGATACGCAGTATTTT. Amino acids: CASSSASGHFTDTQYF. J is TRBJ2-3 and V is TRBV7-6; D perhaps matches TRBD1 (6 bases). Trimming removed 4 bases at V and 2 bases at J, with 16 bases between. CDR1 and CDR2 (germline): SGHVS, FNYEAQ. The CDR3 runs to 16 residues. The full variable domain, completed using reference TRBV7-6 and TRBJ2-3, is GAGVSQSPRYKVTKRGQDVALRCDPISGHVSLYWYRQALGQGPEFLTYFNYEAQQDKSGLPNDRFSAERPEGSISTLTIQRTEQRDSAMYRCASSSASGHFTDTQYFGPGTRLTVL.

The chain recombines TRBV7-9 with TRBJ1-2, with TRBD1 matching 7 bases. With 5 bases clipped from V and 3 bases from J, the junction kept 6 bases outside the gene matches. This CDR3 region has 14 residues. CDR1 and CDR2 (germline): SEHNR, FQNEAQ (reference sequence). Here the CDR3 reads CASSARQGHYGYTF. CDR3 nucleotides: TGTGCCAGCAGCGCTAGACAGGGCCACTATGGCTACACCTTC.

A single count supports this clone. The rearrangement uses TRBV30 and TRBJ2-7; maybe TRBD2 (6 bases). The germline V gene encodes CDR1 GTSNPN and CDR2 SVGIG (reference sequence). CDR3 length: 10 residues. The CDR3 DNA sequence: TGTGCATTTCAGGAGGGCGAGCAGTACTTC. It translates to CAFQEGEQYF.

The gene calls are TRBV30 and TRBJ1-3; TRBD1 matches 7 bases. Trimming cost V 1 base and J 3 bases; bases outside gene matches: 6. There are 15 residues in the CDR3. The germline V gene has CDR1 GTSNPN and CDR2 SVGIG (reference sequence). The CDR3: CAWSETGLVGNTIYF. The CDR3 DNA follows: TGTGCCTGGAGTGAGACAGGGCTAGTTGGAAACACCATATATTTT.

In this sample, this clone turned up once. V is TRBV6-6 and J is TRBJ2-1; D gene ambiguous. Germline V gene lookup returns CDR1 MNHNY and CDR2 SVGAGI (reference sequence). V dropped 1 base and J dropped 2 bases, with 6 bases sitting between them. The CDR3 runs to 14 residues. The CDR3 region is CASSYYRAYNEQFF. The CDR3, as DNA: TGTGCCAGCAGTTACTATCGAGCCTACAATGAGCAGTTCTTC.

In this sample, this clone turned up once. The genes are TRBV6-2 or TRBV6-3 and TRBJ2-1; weak D call: TRBD2 (6 bases). This CDR3 spans 14 amino acids. V was cut by 5 bases and J by 1 base, with 9 bases left in between. Per the germline V gene, CDR1 is MNHEY and CDR2 is SVGEGT. As DNA, the CDR3 is TGTGCCAGCAGTGTAGCGGAGTCCTACAATGAGCAGTTCTTC. Protein: CASSVAESYNEQFF.

CDR3 region: CASSPGEKLFF. As DNA, the CDR3 is TGTGCCAGCAGTCCGGGTGAAAAACTGTTTTTT. V gene TRBV28 combines with J gene TRBJ1-4; D is uncertain. The CDR3 has 11 residues. The V and J ends lost 5 bases and 7 bases respectively, with 5 bases between them. The germline V gene encodes CDR1 MDHEN and CDR2 SYDVKM.

The chain links TRBV5-1 to TRBJ1-2; 7 positions match TRBD1. The ends lost 0 bases at V and 4 bases at J; junction bases unmatched: 12. Germline V gene data show CDR1 as SGHRS and CDR2 as YFSETQ. The CDR3 runs to 17 residues. CDR3 sequence reads: CASSLEGTGDLSYGYTF. For the CDR3, the DNA is TGCGCCAGCAGCTTGGAGGGAACAGGGGACCTCTCCTATGGCTACACCTTC.

This clone was detected only a few times. This chain links TRBV5-5 with TRBJ2-3, with TRBD2 matching over 7 bases. With V trimmed by 0 bases and J by 4 bases, 2 bases remained unmatched. From germline, CDR1 is SGHKS and CDR2 YYEKEE (reference sequence). The CDR3 runs 14 residues. The CDR3 reads CASSLGGRADTQYF. CDR3 nucleotide sequence: TGTGCCAGCAGCTTGGGTGGGAGGGCAGATACGCAGTATTTT. Full variable domain (missing parts from reference TRBV5-5 and TRBJ2-3): DAGVTQSPTHLIKTRGQQVTLRCSPISGHKSVSWYQQVLGQGPQFIFQYYEKEERGRGNFPDRFSARQFPNYSSELNVNALLLGDSALYLCASSLGGRADTQYFGPGTRLTVL.

Only one count was recorded for this clone. This sequence joins TRBV7-6 and TRBJ2-1; D is undetermined. V was shortened by 5 bases and J by 6 bases, with 8 bases between the two germline ends. CDR1 and CDR2 from the germline V gene are SGHVS and FNYEAQ. This CDR3 spans 12 amino acids. Here the CDR3 DNA reads TGTGCCAGCAGCCCCGCGAGCAATGAGCAGTTCTTC. It is translated as CASSPASNEQFF.

The V gene is TRBV11-3, the J gene TRBJ2-3; a possible D gene is TRBD2 (5 bases). Germline V gene sequence: CDR1 SGHNT, CDR2 YENEEA. The CDR3 loop spans 12 amino acids. Deletions cut 4 bases from V and 10 bases from J, with 12 bases between. DNA for the CDR3: TGTGCCAGCAGCTCCCCCTACGGGGCGCAGTATTTT. Amino acids: CASSSPYGAQYF.